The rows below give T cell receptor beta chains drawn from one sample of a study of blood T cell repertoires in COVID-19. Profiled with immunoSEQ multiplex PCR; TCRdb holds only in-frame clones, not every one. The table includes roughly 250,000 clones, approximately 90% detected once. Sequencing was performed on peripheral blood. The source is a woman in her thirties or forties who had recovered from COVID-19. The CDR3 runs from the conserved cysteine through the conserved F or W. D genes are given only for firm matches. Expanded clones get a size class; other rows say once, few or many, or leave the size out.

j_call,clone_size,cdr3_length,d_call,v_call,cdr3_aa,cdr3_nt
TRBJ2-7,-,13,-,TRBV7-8,CASSFDRTYEQYF,TGTGCCAGCAGCTTCGACAGGACCTACGAGCAGTACTTC
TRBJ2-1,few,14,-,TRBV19,CASSIKGTYNEQFF,TGTGCCAGTAGTATTAAGGGGACCTACAATGAGCAGTTCTTC
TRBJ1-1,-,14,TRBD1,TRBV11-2,CASSRYQGGTEAFF,TGTGCCAGCAGCCGATATCAGGGGGGCACTGAAGCTTTCTTT
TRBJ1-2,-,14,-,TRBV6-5,CASQPQAGGYGYTF,TGTGCCAGCCAACCTCAGGCGGGGGGCTATGGCTACACCTTC
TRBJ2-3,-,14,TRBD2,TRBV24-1,CATSSSGTTDTQYF,TGTGCCACCAGTTCAAGCGGGACCACAGATACGCAGTATTTT
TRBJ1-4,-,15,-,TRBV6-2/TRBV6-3,CASSSQLTGNEKLFF,TGTGCCAGCAGCTCCCAATTGACGGGGAATGAAAAACTGTTTTTT
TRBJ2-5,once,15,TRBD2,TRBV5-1,CASTSAGGIEETQYF,TGCGCCAGCACCTCAGCGGGGGGAATAGAAGAGACCCAGTACTTC
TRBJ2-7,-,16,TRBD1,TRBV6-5,CASSYRSGTGGYEQYF,TGTGCCAGCAGTTACCGTTCCGGGACAGGGGGGTACGAGCAGTACTTC
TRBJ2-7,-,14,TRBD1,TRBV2,CASAQGMLSYEQYF,TGTGCCAGCGCACAGGGGATGTTGTCCTACGAGCAGTACTTC
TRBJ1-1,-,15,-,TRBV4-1,CASSQAGTANTEAFF,TGCGCCAGCAGCCAGGCCGGGACTGCGAACACTGAAGCTTTCTTT
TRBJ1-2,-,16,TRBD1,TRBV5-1,CASSLGPDREFYGYTF,TGCGCCAGCAGCTTGGGCCCCGACAGGGAGTTCTATGGCTACACCTTC
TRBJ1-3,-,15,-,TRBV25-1,CASSELSSSGNTIYF,TGTGCCAGCAGTGAATTGAGTAGCTCTGGAAACACCATATATTTT
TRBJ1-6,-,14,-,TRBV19,CASSSQGRGSPLHF,TGTGCCAGTAGCTCACAGGGTCGGGGATCACCCCTCCACTTT
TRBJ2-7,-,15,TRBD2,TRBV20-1,CSASPSTGRANEQYF,TGCAGTGCTAGTCCCAGCACCGGGAGGGCCAACGAGCAGTACTTC
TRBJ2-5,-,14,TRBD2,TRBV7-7,CASSPTSGQETQYF,TGTGCTAGCAGCCCGACTAGCGGGCAAGAGACCCAGTACTTC
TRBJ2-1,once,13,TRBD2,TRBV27,CASSFSAGGPQFF,TGTGCCAGCAGTTTTTCGGCGGGAGGGCCTCAGTTCTTC
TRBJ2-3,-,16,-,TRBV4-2,CASSQGQGASTDTQYF,TGTGCCAGCAGCCAAGGGCAGGGTGCAAGCACAGATACGCAGTATTTT
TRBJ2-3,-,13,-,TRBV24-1,CATSDFVTDTQYF,TGTGCCACCAGTGATTTCGTCACAGATACGCAGTATTTT
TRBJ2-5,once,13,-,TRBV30,CARTDGGQETQYF,TGTGCCCGCACGGACGGAGGCCAAGAGACCCAGTACTTC
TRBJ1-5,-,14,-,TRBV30,CAWNGGGPNQPQHF,TGTGCCTGGAACGGGGGTGGGCCCAATCAGCCCCAGCATTTT
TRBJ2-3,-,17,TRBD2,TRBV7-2,CASSLRPPGLATDTQYF,TGTGCCAGCAGCTTAAGGCCACCGGGACTAGCTACAGATACGCAGTATTTT
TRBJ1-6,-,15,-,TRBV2,CASSPGTLYNSPLHF,TGTGCCAGCAGCCCAGGGACTCTTTATAATTCACCCCTCCACTTT
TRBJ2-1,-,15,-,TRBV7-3,CASSPEGSSYNEQFF,TGTGCCAGCAGCCCTGAAGGGAGCTCCTACAATGAGCAGTTCTTC
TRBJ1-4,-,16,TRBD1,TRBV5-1,CASSLQGTGLNEKLFF,TGCGCCAGCAGCCTACAGGGGACGGGCCTTAATGAAAAACTGTTTTTT
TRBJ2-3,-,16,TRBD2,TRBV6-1,CASSEPTGRPTDTQYF,TGTGCCAGCAGTGAACCCACCGGGAGGCCCACAGATACGCAGTATTTT
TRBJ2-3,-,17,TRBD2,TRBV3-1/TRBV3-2,CASSQDLAGGGADTQYF,TGTGCCAGCAGCCAAGACCTAGCGGGGGGTGGTGCAGATACGCAGTATTTT
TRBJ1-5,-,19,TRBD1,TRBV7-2,CASSLRDRTFTFSNQPQHF,TGTGCCAGCAGCCTGCGGGACAGAACCTTCACTTTTAGCAATCAGCCCCAGCATTTT
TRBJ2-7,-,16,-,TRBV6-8,CASSFIDRIFQYEQYF,TGTGCCAGCAGTTTCATAGACAGGATTTTTCAGTACGAGCAGTACTTC
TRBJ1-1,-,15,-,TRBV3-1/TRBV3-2,CASSRSLQGGTEAFF,TGTGCCAGCAGCCGGTCCCTTCAGGGCGGCACTGAAGCTTTCTTT
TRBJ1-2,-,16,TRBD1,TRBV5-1,CASSLEPQGGQLGYTF,TGCGCCAGCAGCTTGGAGCCACAGGGGGGTCAGCTTGGCTACACCTTC
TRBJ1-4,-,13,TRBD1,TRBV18,CASSGQGGEKLFF,TGTGCCAGCTCAGGACAGGGTGGCGAAAAACTGTTTTTT
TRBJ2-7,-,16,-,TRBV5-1,CASSYAAQGEVYEQYF,TGCGCCAGCAGCTACGCCGCCCAAGGGGAGGTCTACGAGCAGTACTTC
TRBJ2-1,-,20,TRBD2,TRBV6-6,CASSHMGLAGATGSYNEQFF,TGTGCCAGCAGCCACATGGGACTAGCGGGAGCCACCGGGTCCTACAATGAGCAGTTCTTC
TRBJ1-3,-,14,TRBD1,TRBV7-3,CASSLTGGRDTIYF,TGTGCCAGCAGCTTGACAGGGGGTAGGGACACCATATATTTT
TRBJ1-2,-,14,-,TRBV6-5,CASSPGHHNYGYTF,TGTGCCAGCAGTCCAGGACACCATAACTATGGCTACACCTTC
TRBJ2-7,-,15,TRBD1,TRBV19,CASSTGTGRNHEQYF,TGTGCCAGTAGTACTGGGACAGGGAGAAATCACGAGCAGTACTTC
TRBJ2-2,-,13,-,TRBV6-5,CASRNSGTGELFF,TGTGCCAGCAGAAATAGCGGCACCGGGGAGCTGTTTTTT
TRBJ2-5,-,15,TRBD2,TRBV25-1,CASSHSGGRRETQYF,TGTGCCAGCAGCCACTCGGGCGGGAGGAGAGAGACCCAGTACTTC
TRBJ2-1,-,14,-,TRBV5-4,CASSLGGSYNEQFF,TGTGCCAGCAGCTTAGGGGGCTCCTACAATGAGCAGTTCTTC
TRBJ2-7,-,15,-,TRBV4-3,CASSQFRAGAYEQYF,TGCGCCAGCAGCCAATTCCGCGCAGGGGCCTACGAGCAGTACTTC
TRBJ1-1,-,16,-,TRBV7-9,CASSSMAGSGNTEAFF,TGTGCCAGCAGCTCTATGGCAGGTAGCGGGAACACTGAAGCTTTCTTT